A selection of T cell receptor beta chains follows, all from one sample in a study of blood T cell repertoires in COVID-19. Profiled with immunoSEQ multiplex PCR; TCRdb holds only in-frame clones, not every one. Of about 320,000 clones listed, approximately 90% are singletons. The sequencing input was PBMCs or T cells enriched from blood (not recorded which). These receptors were taken from a woman aged 18 to 35 who had recovered from COVID-19. CDR3s include the opening cysteine and the closing phenylalanine or tryptophan. A D gene is named only where the DNA matches it firmly. Not all rows give a size; the values are once, few, many and, for expanded clones, a class.

D	size	J	V	CDR3	DNA
.	.	TRBJ1-2	TRBV7-8	CASSLGTTNYGYTF	TGTGCCAGCAGCTTGGGGACAACTAACTATGGCTACACCTTC
.	.	TRBJ1-2	TRBV9	CASSVDTKGVYTF	TGTGCCAGCAGCGTAGATACCAAAGGGGTCTACACCTTC
TRBD1	.	TRBJ1-5	TRBV23-1	CASRSPPGQLINQPQHF	TGCGCCAGCCGTTCCCCCCCGGGACAGCTTATCAATCAGCCCCAGCATTTT
.	.	TRBJ1-2	TRBV6-5	CASSKRQEVDGYTF	TGTGCCAGCAGTAAACGACAGGAAGTAGATGGCTACACCTTC
.	.	TRBJ2-7	TRBV28	CASSSSGQVSYEQYF	.
.	.	TRBJ1-2	TRBV7-8	CASSLALGAVYGYTF	TGTGCCAGCAGCTTAGCGCTGGGGGCGGTCTATGGCTACACCTTC
.	few	TRBJ1-1	TRBV27	CASSSGNTEAFF	TGTGCCAGCAGTTCGGGGAACACTGAAGCTTTCTTT
TRBD1	.	TRBJ2-1	TRBV2	CASSEYKGTDTSYNEQFF	TGTGCCAGCAGTGAATATAAAGGGACAGACACCTCCTACAATGAGCAGTTCTTC
.	.	TRBJ1-3	TRBV5-1	CASSNTGVSGNTIYF	TGCGCCAGCAGCAACACGGGGGTCTCCGGAAACACCATATATTTT
TRBD1	few	TRBJ1-1	TRBV5-1	CASSSQGLDTEAFF	TGCGCCAGCAGCTCACAGGGGCTTGACACTGAAGCTTTCTTT
.	.	TRBJ2-5	TRBV6-4	CASSSSAGGRETQYF	TGTGCCAGCAGTTCATCTGCCGGGGGGCGAGAGACCCAGTACTTC
TRBD1	.	TRBJ1-4	TRBV19	CASSIVRAGGEKLFF	TGTGCCAGTAGTATCGTAAGGGCAGGGGGAGAAAAACTGTTTTTT
.	.	TRBJ1-5	TRBV7-2	CASSRGPSNQPQHF	TGTGCCAGCAGTCGCGGGCCATCCAATCAGCCCCAGCATTTT
.	.	TRBJ2-3	TRBV1	CTSSQEGLAGGSDTQYF	TGCACCAGCAGCCAGGAGGGACTAGCGGGAGGATCAGATACGCAGTATTTT
TRBD2	.	TRBJ2-3	TRBV10-1	CASSRTSGSEDTQYF	TGCGCCAGCAGTCGGACTAGCGGGAGTGAAGATACGCAGTATTTT
TRBD2	.	TRBJ2-2	TRBV4-2	CASSQEEGQRGNTGELFF	TGTGCCAGCAGCCAAGAAGAGGGCCAGCGGGGGAACACCGGGGAGCTGTTTTTT
.	.	TRBJ2-7	TRBV27	CASSLSGRGREQYF	TGTGCCAGCAGTTTATCTGGGCGGGGAAGAGAGCAGTACTTC
TRBD1	.	TRBJ1-1	TRBV2	CASSENSGGTEAFF	TGTGCCAGCAGTGAAAATTCAGGGGGCACTGAAGCTTTCTTT
.	.	TRBJ2-7	TRBV2	CASSESLAAYEQYF	TGTGCCAGCAGTGAGTCCCTAGCTGCCTACGAGCAGTACTTC
.	.	TRBJ2-2	TRBV12-3/TRBV12-4	CASKRTNTGELFF	TGTGCCAGCAAGAGGACGAACACCGGGGAGCTGTTTTTT
.	.	TRBJ2-3	TRBV30	CAWSAAGTLQYF	TGTGCCTGGAGTGCCGCCGGGACTCTCCAGTATTTT
.	.	TRBJ1-6	TRBV9	CASSVGTPYNSPLHF	TGTGCCAGCAGCGTCGGGACACCCTATAATTCACCCCTCCACTTT